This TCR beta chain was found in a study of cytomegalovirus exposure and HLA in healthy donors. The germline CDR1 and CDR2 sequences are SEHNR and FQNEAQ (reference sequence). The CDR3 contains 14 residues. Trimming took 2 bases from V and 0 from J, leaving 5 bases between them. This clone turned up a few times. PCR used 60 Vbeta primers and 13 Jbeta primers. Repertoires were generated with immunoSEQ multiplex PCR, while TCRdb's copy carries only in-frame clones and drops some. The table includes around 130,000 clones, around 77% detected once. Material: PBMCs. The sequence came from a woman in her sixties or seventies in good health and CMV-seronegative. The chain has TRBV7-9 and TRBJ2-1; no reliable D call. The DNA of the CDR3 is TGTGCCAGCAGCTTACCCGGCTCCTACAATGAGCAGTTCTTC. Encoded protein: CASSLPGSYNEQFF.